Following are 28 T cell receptor beta chains from one sample sequenced in a study of beta chain features in type 1 diabetes. Study findings and constraints: All four CD4+ subsets from Type 1 diabetes patients carried moderately but significantly shorter TCRB CDR3s.

The authors reverse transcribed all of the isolated RNA, so sequencing captured expressed TCRB transcripts. Only in-frame clones appear in the TCRdb table, and some are missing; sequencing was by immunoSEQ multiplex PCR. The sample includes hundreds of thousands of clones, approximately 14% seen only once; the top ten take about 0.016%. No antigen has been assigned to these receptors. Sequences were obtained from naive CD4+ T cells from blood. The receptors come from a man in his thirties or forties with type 1 diabetes.

This clone has just a few counts. The chain carries TRBV7-9 and TRBJ1-1; no firm D call. Trimming took off 2 bases at V and 5 bases at J, with 9 bases between the two ends. CDR1 and CDR2 from the germline V gene are SEHNR and FQNEAQ (reference sequence). This CDR3 is 13 amino acids long. The DNA of the CDR3 is TGTGCCAGCAGCTTATTGATCGGGACTGAAGCTTTCTTT. It yields the protein CASSLLIGTEAFF.

The rearrangement links TRBV27 to TRBJ2-5; weak D call: TRBD1 (6 bases). This CDR3 has 14 amino acids. V gave up 3 bases and J gave up 5 bases, with 13 bases separating them. Per germline, CDR1 MNHEY and CDR2 SMNVEV (reference sequence). Written as DNA, the CDR3 is TGTGCCAGCAGTTTTGGGGGCCCTATGGAGACCCAGTACTTC. Amino acid sequence: CASSFGGPMETQYF.

V gene TRBV6-1 combines with J gene TRBJ2-5; weak D call: TRBD2 (6 bases). This CDR3 has 13 residues. The germline gives CDR1 MNHNS, CDR2 SASEGT. V dropped 8 bases and J dropped 2 bases, with 12 bases sitting between them. CDR3 amino acids: CASGRERQETQYF. CDR3 sequence (DNA): TGTGCCAGCGGACGGGAGAGGCAAGAGACCCAGTACTTC.

The sample holds a few counts of this clone. This chain joins TRBV28 and TRBJ2-5; 8 bases align to TRBD1. The germline V gene has CDR1 MDHEN and CDR2 SYDVKM. Trimming cost V 5 bases and J 5 bases; bases outside gene matches: 7. The CDR3 covers 14 residues. In DNA, the CDR3 is TGTGCCAGCAGTCCGGCAGGGGGCCAGGAGACCCAGTACTTC. It is translated as CASSPAGGQETQYF. Using reference TRBV28 and TRBJ2-5 for the parts outside the CDR3, the full variable domain is DVKVTQSSRYLVKRTGEKVFLECVQDMDHENMFWYRQDPGLGLRLIYFSYDVKMKEKGDIPEGYSVSREKKERFSLILESASTNQTSMYLCASSPAGGQETQYFGPGTRLLVL.

This sequence joins TRBV10-3 and TRBJ2-1, with D possibly matching TRBD2 (5 bases). Trimming pared 10 bases from V and 6 bases from J, leaving 13 bases between. CDR3 length equals 12 residues. Germline assignment: CDR1 ENHRY and CDR2 SYGVKD. CDR3 sequence reads: CATTPSINEQFF. The CDR3, as DNA: TGTGCCACAACACCTAGCATCAATGAGCAGTTCTTC.

This clone was recorded a few times. The gene calls are TRBV5-1 and TRBJ2-7; 9 bases are a match to TRBD2. V lost 4 bases and J lost 3; bases outside the gene matches: 8. Germline V gene sequence: CDR1 SGHRS, CDR2 YFSETQ. The CDR3 contains 15 residues. The chain's CDR3 is CASSVKVAGDYEQYF. As DNA, the CDR3 is TGCGCCAGCAGCGTCAAAGTAGCGGGAGACTACGAGCAGTACTTC.

In its sample, this clone was seen a few times. This chain connects TRBV28 to TRBJ2-7; TRBD2 agrees at 9 bases. Looked up from germline, CDR1 is MDHEN and CDR2 is SYDVKM. With V trimmed by 5 bases and J by 6 bases, 11 bases remained unmatched. This CDR3 region has 15 residues. The DNA for the CDR3 is TGTGCCAGCAGTCCCGCTAGCGGGGCTCTTCGCGAGCAGTACTTC. Protein sequence: CASSPASGALREQYF.

To note about this clone: The germline gene is not matched at one end of the junction; a read error may be the cause. V is TRBV18 and J is TRBJ2-5; 13 bases align to TRBD2. CDR1 and CDR2 (germline): KGHSH, LQKENI. CDR3 length: 16 amino acids. CDR3 DNA: TGTGCCAGCTCGCCACTAGCGGGAGGGCCTTTGGAGACCCAGTACTTC. This codes for CASSPLAGGPLETQYF. The full variable domain, in which reference TRBV18 and TRBJ2-5 provide the parts outside the CDR3, is NAGVMQNPRHLVRRRGQEARLRCSPMKGHSHVYWYRQLPEEGLKFMVYLQKENIIDESGMPKERFSAEFPKEGPSILRIQQVVRGDSAAYFCASSPLAGGPLETQYFGPGTRLLVL.

About this clone itself: The sample contains more than one DNA sequence encoding this CDR3. The gene calls are TRBV7-2 and TRBJ2-3; D is undetermined. V was clipped by 3 bases and J by 0 bases, with 7 bases between them. Germline loops: CDR1 SGHTA, CDR2 FQGNSA. The CDR3 loop spans 14 amino acids. CDR3 loop: CASSLRRSTDTQYF. Here the CDR3 DNA reads TGTGCCAGCAGCTTGAGGCGGAGCACAGATACGCAGTATTTT.

This clone appeared a few times. V gene TRBV28 combines with J gene TRBJ2-7; D is undetermined. Trimming cost V 6 bases and J 0 bases, with 12 bases left between them. This CDR3 is built from 14 residues. Germline values: CDR1 MDHEN, CDR2 SYDVKM. As DNA, the CDR3 is TGTGCCAGCAGCCTCAGCCCGGGCTCCTACGAGCAGTACTTC. It yields the protein CASSLSPGSYEQYF.

This clone was found a few times. The rearrangement links TRBV28 to TRBJ2-1, with 9 bases lining up with TRBD2. Unmatched junction bases numbered 4, after V lost 9 bases and J lost 7 bases. CDR3 length equals 12 residues. CDR1 MDHEN and CDR2 SYDVKM come from the germline V gene. The CDR3 here is CASGLASNEQFF. The CDR3 nucleotides read TGTGCCAGTGGACTAGCGTCGAATGAGCAGTTCTTC.

This chain uses TRBV6-1 with TRBJ2-7; 7 bases fit TRBD1. The CDR3 spans 16 residues. Germline-derived CDR1 and CDR2 are MNHNS and SASEGT. Trimming at V came to 4 bases and at J to 0 bases, leaving 9 bases not matched to a gene. DNA for the CDR3: TGTGCCAGCAGTGTACAGACCGGGACAGTCTCCTACGAGCAGTACTTC. Translating it yields CASSVQTGTVSYEQYF.

The table lists this clone with a few counts. This chain links TRBV2 with TRBJ2-2; no clear D. CDR1 and CDR2 from the germline V gene are SNHLY and FYNNEI. The CDR3 extends over 14 amino acids. The V end was cut by 7 bases, the J end by 9 bases, with 18 bases between. DNA of the CDR3: TGTGCCAGCATACCCGACCGAGGCCTCCGGGAGCTGTTTTTT. Translated: CASIPDRGLRELFF.

This chain joins TRBV5-1 and TRBJ2-3; D uncertain. Germline lookup yields CDR1 SGHRS and CDR2 YFSETQ. The CDR3 contains 14 residues. Deletions cut 7 bases from V and 2 bases from J, with 14 bases between. Here the CDR3 reads CASVLNPTTDTQYF. CDR3 DNA: TGCGCCAGCGTCCTAAACCCCACCACAGATACGCAGTATTTT.

This clone has only a few counts. The genes are TRBV28 and TRBJ2-5; 15 bases map to TRBD2. From germline, CDR1 is MDHEN and CDR2 SYDVKM. V lost 5 bases to trimming and J lost 0 bases; unmatched junction nucleotides: 7. The CDR3 runs to 18 residues. CDR3 residues: CASSGGLAGGPYQETQYF. For the CDR3, the DNA is TGTGCCAGCAGTGGCGGACTAGCGGGAGGGCCGTACCAAGAGACCCAGTACTTC. The whole variable domain, remainder taken from reference TRBV28 and TRBJ2-5, is DVKVTQSSRYLVKRTGEKVFLECVQDMDHENMFWYRQDPGLGLRLIYFSYDVKMKEKGDIPEGYSVSREKKERFSLILESASTNQTSMYLCASSGGLAGGPYQETQYFGPGTRLLVL.

The chain employs TRBV5-1 and TRBJ1-1; TRBD1 matches at 7 bases. V was clipped by 4 bases and J by 6 bases; unmatched bases: 3. CDR1 SGHRS and CDR2 YFSETQ come from the germline V gene. The CDR3 contains 12 residues. CDR3 DNA: TGCGCCAGCAGCCCGCAGGGGGCTGAAGCTTTCTTT. Its translation: CASSPQGAEAFF.

The V and J genes are TRBV2 and TRBJ2-3; 10 nucleotides agree with TRBD2. The V gene's germline CDR1 is SNHLY and CDR2 FYNNEI. The ends lost 9 bases at V and 5 bases at J; junction bases unmatched: 5. The CDR3 consists of 13 residues. CDR3 in amino acids: CASQREGQDTQYF. The CDR3 coding sequence is TGTGCCAGTCAGCGGGAGGGCCAAGATACGCAGTATTTT.

CDR3 protein: CASSPPGGGGYTF. CDR3 sequence (DNA): TGTGCCAGCAGCCCCCCTGGAGGAGGAGGCTACACCTTC. The rearrangement links TRBV7-9 to TRBJ1-2; D is undetermined. The ends were cut back, 5 bases at V and 8 bases at J, with 15 bases in the middle. CDR3 length: 13 residues. Germline CDR1 and CDR2: SEHNR and FQNEAQ (reference sequence).

The gene calls are TRBV30 and TRBJ2-5; tentative D call: TRBD2 (5 bases). The CDR3 extends over 13 amino acids. V was cut by 0 bases and J by 5 bases, with 10 bases left in between. CDR1 and CDR2 (germline): GTSNPN, SVGIG (reference sequence). CDR3 residues: CAWSVLGWETQYF. DNA for the CDR3: TGTGCCTGGAGTGTACTAGGGTGGGAGACCCAGTACTTC.

This clone was observed a handful of times. The J gene is TRBJ2-7, the V gene TRBV9; TRBD1 aligns across 9 bases. The CDR3 spans 14 residues. The V gene's germline CDR1 is SGDLS and CDR2 YYNGEE. The V segment lost 0 bases and the J segment 6 bases; nucleotides outside the gene matches: 4. CDR3 DNA sequence: TGTGCCAGCAGCGTAGGACAGGGGGTAGGCGAGCAGTACTTC. Translated: CASSVGQGVGEQYF.

This clone was observed a handful of times. The chain joins TRBV25-1 to TRBJ2-3; D is uncertain. CDR3 length equals 14 residues. The ends were cut back, 1 base at V and 1 base at J, with 6 bases in the middle. The germline V gene encodes CDR1 MGHDK and CDR2 SYGVNS. Here the CDR3 DNA reads TGTGCCAGCAGTGAATTTGAGGGCACAGATACGCAGTATTTT. It translates to CASSEFEGTDTQYF.

The rearrangement joins TRBV18 to TRBJ2-2; 9 nucleotides align to TRBD1. CDR1 is KGHSH, CDR2 LQKENI, per germline. CDR3 size: 16 residues. The J segment lost 1 base and the V segment lost 2 bases, leaving 2 bases of the junction unmatched. The CDR3 sequence: CASSPAGQGNTGELFF. The CDR3 bases are TGTGCCAGCTCACCAGCGGGACAGGGGAACACCGGGGAGCTGTTTTTT. Filled out from reference TRBV18 and TRBJ2-2, the complete variable domain reads NAGVMQNPRHLVRRRGQEARLRCSPMKGHSHVYWYRQLPEEGLKFMVYLQKENIIDESGMPKERFSAEFPKEGPSILRIQQVVRGDSAAYFCASSPAGQGNTGELFFGEGSRLTVL.

The J gene is TRBJ2-5, the V gene TRBV5-1; D unresolved. Germline V gene lookup returns CDR1 SGHRS and CDR2 YFSETQ. V was clipped by 7 bases and J by 8 bases, with 21 bases between them. The CDR3 has 14 amino acids. The CDR3 DNA reads as TGCGCCAGCGCAACAGAGCCCGGCAGTGACACCCAGTACTTC. Protein product: CASATEPGSDTQYF. Filled out from reference TRBV5-1 and TRBJ2-5, the complete variable domain reads KAGVTQTPRYLIKTRGQQVTLSCSPISGHRSVSWYQQTPGQGLQFLFEYFSETQRNKGNFPGRFSGRQFSNSRSEMNVSTLELGDSALYLCASATEPGSDTQYFGPGTRLLVL.

V is TRBV9 and J is TRBJ1-1; TRBD1 might be the D (6 bases). The CDR3 is 15 residues long. Trimming left V 0 bases short and J 2 bases short, with 11 bases between. Germline CDR1 SGDLS, CDR2 YYNGEE. DNA of the CDR3: TGTGCCAGCAGCGTAGATGGCAGGGGTAACACTGAAGCTTTCTTT. Amino acid sequence: CASSVDGRGNTEAFF.

This chain links TRBV7-2 with TRBJ1-2; 12 nucleotides match TRBD1. Trimming at V came to 3 bases and at J to 6 bases, leaving 2 bases not matched to a gene. Germline V gives CDR1 SGHTA, CDR2 FQGNSA. This CDR3 is 14 amino acids long. This chain's CDR3 is CASSFGTGGNGYTF. The CDR3 nucleotides read TGTGCCAGCAGCTTTGGGACAGGGGGCAATGGCTACACCTTC.

The V gene is TRBV5-6, the J gene TRBJ2-7; 7 bases fit TRBD1. The V gene end was trimmed by 4 bases and the J gene end by 3 bases; junction bases not matched to a gene: 10. In germline, CDR1 is SGHDT, CDR2 YYEEEE. This CDR3 comprises 15 residues. The chain's CDR3 is CASSGYRDRFYEQYF. CDR3 DNA sequence: TGTGCCAGCAGCGGGTACCGGGACAGATTCTACGAGCAGTACTTC.

The J gene is TRBJ2-3, the V gene TRBV6-6, with 12 positions matching TRBD2. The CDR3 runs to 16 residues. V shed 6 bases and J 4 bases; nucleotides not matched to a gene: 8. CDR1 MNHNY and CDR2 SVGAGI come from the germline V gene (reference sequence). CDR3 nucleotide sequence: TGTGCCAGCAGCCACCCGGGACTAGCGGGCCCAGATACGCAGTATTTT. This gives the protein CASSHPGLAGPDTQYF.

In its sample, this clone was seen once. The sample carries other DNA sequences with the same CDR3. This sequence joins TRBV6-5 and TRBJ2-7; D is possibly TRBD2 (6 bases). CDR3 length: 15 residues. The germline CDR1 and CDR2 sequences are MNHEY and SVGAGI. The V end lost 0 bases, the J end lost 3 bases, and 12 bases lay between the germline ends. DNA of the CDR3: TGTGCCAGCAGTTACTCGAGTAGCGGCGGCTACGAGCAGTACTTC. Protein sequence: CASSYSSSGGYEQYF.